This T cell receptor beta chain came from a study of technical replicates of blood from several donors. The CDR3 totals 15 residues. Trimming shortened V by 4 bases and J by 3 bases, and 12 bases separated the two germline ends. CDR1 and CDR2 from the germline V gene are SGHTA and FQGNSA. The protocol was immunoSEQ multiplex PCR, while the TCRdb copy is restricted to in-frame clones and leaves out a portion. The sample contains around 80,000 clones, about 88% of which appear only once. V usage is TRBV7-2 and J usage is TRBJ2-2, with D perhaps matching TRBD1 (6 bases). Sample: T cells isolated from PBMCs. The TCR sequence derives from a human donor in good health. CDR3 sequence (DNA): TGTGCCAGCAGCTCGAGGACAGCTCACACCGGGGAGCTGTTTTTT. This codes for CASSSRTAHTGELFF. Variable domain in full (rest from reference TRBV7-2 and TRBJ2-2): GAGVSQSPSNKVTEKGKDVELRCDPISGHTALYWYRQSLGQGLEFLIYFQGNSAPDKSGLPSDRFSAERTGGSVSTLTIQRTQQEDSAVYLCASSSRTAHTGELFFGEGSRLTVL.